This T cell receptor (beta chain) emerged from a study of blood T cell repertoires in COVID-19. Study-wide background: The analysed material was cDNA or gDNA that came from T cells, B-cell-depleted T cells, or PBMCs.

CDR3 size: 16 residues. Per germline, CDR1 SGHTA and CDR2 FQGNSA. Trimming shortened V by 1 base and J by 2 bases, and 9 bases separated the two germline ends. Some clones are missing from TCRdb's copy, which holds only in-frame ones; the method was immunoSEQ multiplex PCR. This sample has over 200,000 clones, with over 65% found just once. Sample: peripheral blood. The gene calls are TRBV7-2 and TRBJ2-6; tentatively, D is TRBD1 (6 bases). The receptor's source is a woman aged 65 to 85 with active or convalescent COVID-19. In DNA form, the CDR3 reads TGTGCCAGCAGCTTAGTACAGGGCGCTGGGGCCAACGTCCTGACTTTC. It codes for CASSLVQGAGANVLTF.